These 32 T cell receptor beta chains originate from one sample sequenced in a study of T cell responses to AZD1222 COVID-19 vaccine. Data came from immunoSEQ multiplex PCR; TCRdb stores just in-frame clones and leaves some out. This sample has 200,000 or so clones, with 80% to 95% found just once. The sample here was peripheral blood, taken 28 days after the second AZD1222 dose. The receptors stem from an adult who received the AZD1222 COVID-19 vaccine.

V is TRBV3-1 (or the pseudogene TRBV3-2) and J is TRBJ1-2; D unclear. Trimming pared 8 bases from V and 2 bases from J, leaving 15 bases between. There are 14 residues in the CDR3. Germline V lookup: CDR1 LGHDT, CDR2 YNNKEL (reference sequence). Written as DNA, the CDR3 is TGTGCCAGCTGCAACTCGACCCCCAACTATGGCTACACCTTC. Its translation: CASCNSTPNYGYTF.

The J gene is TRBJ1-2, the V gene TRBV27; D gene uncertain. This CDR3 region has 15 residues. CDR1 and CDR2 (germline): MNHEY, SMNVEV (reference sequence). V dropped 1 base and J dropped 0 bases, with 9 bases sitting between them. The CDR3 loop reads CASSLFAASNYGYTF. The CDR3 nucleotides are TGTGCCAGCAGTTTATTCGCAGCTTCTAACTATGGCTACACCTTC.

This clone appeared once. The genes are TRBV9 and TRBJ1-1; TRBD1 matches at 8 bases. The CDR3 loop spans 18 amino acids. Germline CDR1 SGDLS, CDR2 YYNGEE. With V trimmed by 1 base and J by 4 bases, 15 bases remained unmatched. The CDR3 DNA is TGTGCCAGCAGCGTACGCGGTGGTTCCTGGACAGGGATCACTGAAGCTTTCTTT. Its translation: CASSVRGGSWTGITEAFF.

This clone has just a few counts. The DNA for the CDR3 is TGTGCCAGCAGTTTAAATCAGGGCTCCGTGCGGGACACTGAAGCTTTCTTT. This gives the protein CASSLNQGSVRDTEAFF. The chain couples TRBV28 to TRBJ1-1; TRBD1 might be the D (5 bases). Trimming shortened V by 2 bases and J by 3 bases, and 19 bases separated the two germline ends. The CDR3 length is 17 residues. The germline gives CDR1 MDHEN, CDR2 SYDVKM.

The rearrangement links TRBV9 to TRBJ1-3; TRBD1 matches 7 bases. Trimming removed 0 bases from V and 2 bases from J; junction bases left unmatched: 2. The CDR3 is 15 residues long. Germline V CDR1 and CDR2: SGDLS, YYNGEE. In DNA, the CDR3 is TGTGCCAGCAGCGTAGGACAGGGCCCTGGAAACACCATATATTTT. It specifies CASSVGQGPGNTIYF.

The chain employs TRBV27 and TRBJ2-5; D remains unclear. The CDR3 sequence is 13 residues long. In germline, CDR1 is MNHEY, CDR2 SMNVEV (reference sequence). V was trimmed by 5 bases and J by 1 base, leaving 8 bases between them. The CDR3 sequence is CASSPPLQETQYF. In DNA form, the CDR3 reads TGTGCCAGCAGTCCACCCCTCCAAGAGACCCAGTACTTC.

CDR3 bases: TGTGCCAGCAGTACAGGGGGGAACTACGAGCAGTACTTC. This sequence encodes CASSTGGNYEQYF. The chain combines TRBV6-2 or TRBV6-3 with TRBJ2-7; 8 bases map to TRBD1. The CDR3 spans 13 residues. Trimming at V came to 5 bases and at J to 3 bases, leaving 3 bases not matched to a gene. Germline V gene lookup returns CDR1 MNHEY and CDR2 SVGEGT.

The rearrangement joins TRBV28 to TRBJ2-7, with a weak D call TRBD2 (5 bases). Germline V gene lookup returns CDR1 MDHEN and CDR2 SYDVKM. This CDR3 comprises 12 residues. With 3 bases removed from V and 3 bases from J, the gap between germline ends came to 6 bases. The CDR3 DNA reads TGTGCCAGCAGTTTCGGGGTCTACGAGCAGTACTTC. Translation: CASSFGVYEQYF.

The chain employs TRBV5-6 and TRBJ2-1, with D unresolved. CDR1 and CDR2 (germline): SGHDT, YYEEEE. Between the trimmed V and J ends, which lost 4 bases and 9 bases, there was a span of 8 bases. CDR3 length equals 11 residues. For the CDR3, the DNA is TGTGCCAGCAGCCGACTTGTTGAGCAGTTCTTC. It codes for CASSRLVEQFF.

The CDR3 here is CASRDRGRGEKLFF. The CDR3 bases are TGTGCCAGCAGGGACAGGGGGCGAGGCGAAAAACTGTTTTTT. The V call is TRBV27, the J call TRBJ1-4; 11 bases agree with TRBD1. Germline trimming cut 6 bases from V and 8 bases from J; bases unmatched to any gene: 5. This CDR3 is built from 14 residues. CDR1 and CDR2 from the germline V gene are MNHEY and SMNVEV (reference sequence).

The rearrangement joins TRBV3-1 (or the pseudogene TRBV3-2) to TRBJ2-5; 8 bases map to TRBD1. Germline V gives CDR1 LGHDT, CDR2 YNNKEL (reference sequence). V was clipped by 5 bases and J by 1 base; unmatched bases: 3. The CDR3 sequence is 14 residues long. CDR3 DNA sequence: TGTGCCAGCAGCACAGGGGGTAGCCAAGAGACCCAGTACTTC. It encodes CASSTGGSQETQYF.

J is TRBJ2-5 and V is TRBV29-1; no firm D call. CDR3 size: 12 residues. CDR1 and CDR2 from the germline V gene are SQVTM and ANQGSEA. Between the trimmed V and J ends, which lost 4 bases and 2 bases, there was a span of 8 bases. The CDR3 is CSVGHEQETQYF. The CDR3 nucleotides read TGCAGCGTTGGACACGAGCAAGAGACCCAGTACTTC.

A remark on this clone: A junction end diverges from the germline sequence, so it may reflect a read error. The J gene is TRBJ1-2, the V gene TRBV3-1 (or the pseudogene TRBV3-2), with a weak D call TRBD1 (6 bases). Germline V gene lookup returns CDR1 LGHDT and CDR2 YNNKEL (reference sequence). The CDR3 spans 10 residues. CDR3 sequence: CASRGHGISF. The CDR3 coding sequence is TGTGCCAGCAGGGGACACGGGATCTCCTTC.

The chain carries TRBV6-5 and TRBJ2-2; no reliable D call. Trimming left V 2 bases short and J 4 bases short, with 11 bases between. This CDR3 comprises 15 residues. CDR1 is MNHEY, CDR2 SVGAGI, per germline. CDR3 protein: CASSYPPTPTGELFF. CDR3 in DNA: TGTGCCAGCAGTTACCCCCCCACCCCCACCGGGGAGCTGTTTTTT.

This clone appeared a few times. V is TRBV6-5 and J is TRBJ1-2, with TRBD1 identical over 7 bases. CDR3 length: 13 residues. CDR1 MNHEY and CDR2 SVGAGI come from the germline V gene. The trim removed 5 bases at V and 4 bases at J, leaving 4 bases unmatched. The CDR3: CASSPRTGYGYTF. The CDR3 region has the DNA TGTGCCAGCAGTCCCCGGACAGGCTATGGCTACACCTTC.

The chain has TRBV7-8 and TRBJ1-5, with D uncertain. The V gene's germline CDR1 is SGHVS and CDR2 FQNEAQ. V was trimmed by 5 bases and J by 2 bases, leaving 13 bases between them. The CDR3 consists of 15 residues. The CDR3 DNA follows: TGTGCCAGCAGCCGGGAGGGCAGGCGCAATCAGCCCCAGCATTTT. This gives the protein CASSREGRRNQPQHF.

V is TRBV19 and J is TRBJ1-1; a possible D gene is TRBD1 (5 bases). There are 12 residues in the CDR3. CDR1 and CDR2 from the germline V gene are LNHDA and SQIVND (reference sequence). Trimming cost V 1 base and J 10 bases, with 10 bases left between them. CDR3 nucleotide sequence: TGTGCCAGTAGTATAGGACAGAGGCGAGCTTTCTTT. This sequence encodes CASSIGQRRAFF. Looking up the rest from reference TRBV19 and TRBJ1-1 gives the full variable domain: DGGITQSPKYLFRKEGQNVTLSCEQNLNHDAMYWYRQDPGQGLRLIYYSQIVNDFQKGDIAEGYSVSREKKESFPLTVTSAQKNPTAFYLCASSIGQRRAFFGQGTRLTVV.

The J gene is TRBJ1-1, the V gene TRBV4-3; no firm D call. Germline V gene lookup returns CDR1 LGHNA and CDR2 YSLEER. CDR3 size: 17 residues. V was shortened by 1 base and J by 2 bases, with 17 bases between the two germline ends. CDR3: CASSQVILEGSNTEAFF. As DNA, the CDR3 is TGCGCCAGCAGCCAAGTAATCTTAGAGGGAAGCAACACTGAAGCTTTCTTT.

V and J are TRBV28 and TRBJ1-2; D not resolved. The CDR3 consists of 15 residues. Trimming left V 3 bases short and J 7 bases short, with 18 bases between. Per the germline V gene, CDR1 is MDHEN and CDR2 is SYDVKM. The CDR3 sequence is CASSFPLSLFGGYTF. Here the CDR3 DNA reads TGTGCCAGCAGTTTTCCTCTGTCCCTTTTCGGTGGCTACACCTTC.

The rearrangement uses TRBV5-5 and TRBJ2-5, with D possibly being TRBD1 (6 bases). Trimming shortened V by 4 bases and J by 0 bases, and 13 bases separated the two germline ends. CDR3 length equals 15 residues. Germline V CDR1 and CDR2: SGHKS, YYEKEE (reference sequence). CDR3 bases: TGTGCCAGCAGCAATACCAGGGGAGACCAAGAGACCCAGTACTTC. Translated, it gives CASSNTRGDQETQYF.

This clone was observed a single time. V is TRBV5-1 and J is TRBJ2-2, with unresolved D. Per the germline V gene, CDR1 is SGHRS and CDR2 is YFSETQ. The length of the CDR3 is 12 residues. CDR3 DNA: TGCGCTAGTGCGGCGAACACCGGGGAGCTGTTTTTT. The encoded protein is CASAANTGELFF.

V is TRBV5-6 and J is TRBJ2-5; 8 bases map to TRBD2. Germline V gene data show CDR1 as SGHDT and CDR2 as YYEEEE. The CDR3 is 14 amino acids. V dropped 0 bases and J dropped 9; count of bases not matched to a gene: 7. This CDR3 is CASSLAGRGGAQYF. The DNA of the CDR3 is TGTGCCAGCAGCTTGGCTGGTCGGGGGGGCGCCCAGTACTTC.

This clone was observed a handful of times. The chain uses TRBV3-1 (or the pseudogene TRBV3-2) and TRBJ1-2; 7 nucleotides match TRBD1. J gave up 1 base and V 1 base, and 15 bases lay outside the gene matches. From germline, CDR1 is LGHDT and CDR2 YNNKEL (reference sequence). The CDR3 consists of 19 residues. In nucleotides, the CDR3 is TGTGCCAGCAGCCAAGGGGGGACAGCCATCGCCGTGCTTAACTATGGCTACACCTTC. Translating gives CASSQGGTAIAVLNYGYTF.

The chain has TRBV5-1 and TRBJ2-7; possibly TRBD1 for D (6 bases). Trimming left V 0 bases short and J 2 bases short, with 9 bases between. The CDR3 has 14 amino acids. Germline V gene sequence: CDR1 SGHRS, CDR2 YFSETQ. For the CDR3, the DNA is TGCGCCAGCAGCTTGGAGGACAGCACCTACGAGCAGTACTTC. The encoded protein is CASSLEDSTYEQYF.

The genes are TRBV29-1 and TRBJ1-2, with 8 bases matching TRBD1. The CDR3 consists of 15 residues. V shed 7 bases and J 2 bases; nucleotides not matched to a gene: 12. From germline, CDR1 is SQVTM and CDR2 ANQGSEA. The CDR3 reads CSASFPRGLNYGYTF. The CDR3 DNA is TGCAGCGCCTCCTTCCCCAGGGGGCTAAACTATGGCTACACCTTC.

The gene calls are TRBV4-2 and TRBJ1-6; D call uncertain. Trimming took off 1 base at V and 9 bases at J, with 16 bases between the two ends. CDR1 is LGHNA, CDR2 YNFKEQ, per germline. CDR3 size: 16 residues. CDR3 loop: CASSQAPLPGVSPLHF. CDR3 in DNA: TGTGCCAGCAGCCAAGCCCCACTACCTGGGGTTTCACCCCTCCACTTT.

The sample holds a few counts of this clone. The J gene is TRBJ2-5, the V gene TRBV7-8; TRBD2 might be the D (6 bases). The germline V and J ends were trimmed by 1 base and 2 bases, with 11 bases remaining between them. Germline CDR1 is SGHVS and CDR2 is FQNEAQ. CDR3 length: 15 residues. DNA for the CDR3: TGTGCCAGCAGCTTAGGTGGGACTCGACAAGAGACCCAGTACTTC. Translation gives CASSLGGTRQETQYF.

V usage is TRBV7-9 and J usage is TRBJ1-5; the D gene is possibly TRBD1 (5 bases). The CDR3 covers 15 residues. Trimming took 5 bases from V and 11 from J, leaving 22 bases between them. Germline CDR1 SEHNR, CDR2 FQNEAQ (reference sequence). The CDR3 DNA follows: TGTGCCAGCAGCACCGACAGAGGGCTCCACGGGGCCCAGCATTTT. Protein sequence: CASSTDRGLHGAQHF.

The chain uses TRBV18 and TRBJ1-3; maybe TRBD1 (6 bases). CDR1 is KGHSH, CDR2 LQKENI, per germline. Between the trimmed V and J ends, which lost 3 bases and 2 bases, there was a span of 17 bases. The CDR3 has 17 residues. CDR3 nucleotides: TGTGCCAGCTCACCGCCGCGGGCAGGGGAGACTGGAAACACCATATATTTT. Translation gives CASSPPRAGETGNTIYF.

This rearrangement joins TRBV10-1 to TRBJ2-1, with D perhaps assigned TRBD1 or TRBD2 (5 bases each). V shed 2 bases and J shed 7 bases, with 12 bases lying between them. The V gene's germline CDR1 is WNHNN and CDR2 SYGVQD (reference sequence). This CDR3 region has 14 residues. The CDR3 coding sequence is TGCGCCAGCAGTGAGACGCCGGGGCGAAATGAGCAGTTCTTC. This encodes CASSETPGRNEQFF.

This chain joins TRBV7-2 and TRBJ1-5, with TRBD1 identical over 9 bases. Germline V gene data show CDR1 as SGHTA and CDR2 as FQGNSA. Unmatched junction bases numbered 5, after V lost 0 bases and J lost 5 bases. This CDR3 has 16 amino acids. The CDR3 bases are TGTGCCAGCAGCTTAGCGGGACAGGGAATTGATCAGCCCCAGCATTTT. Amino acids: CASSLAGQGIDQPQHF.

J is TRBJ1-5 and V is TRBV7-9; the D gene is possibly TRBD1 (6 bases). Germline loops: CDR1 SEHNR, CDR2 FQNEAQ (reference sequence). V shed 2 bases and J shed 5 bases, with 10 bases lying between them. This CDR3 spans 14 amino acids. CDR3 in DNA: TGTGCCAGCAGCTTAAACACAGGGTATCAGCCCCAGCATTTT. Its protein product is CASSLNTGYQPQHF.